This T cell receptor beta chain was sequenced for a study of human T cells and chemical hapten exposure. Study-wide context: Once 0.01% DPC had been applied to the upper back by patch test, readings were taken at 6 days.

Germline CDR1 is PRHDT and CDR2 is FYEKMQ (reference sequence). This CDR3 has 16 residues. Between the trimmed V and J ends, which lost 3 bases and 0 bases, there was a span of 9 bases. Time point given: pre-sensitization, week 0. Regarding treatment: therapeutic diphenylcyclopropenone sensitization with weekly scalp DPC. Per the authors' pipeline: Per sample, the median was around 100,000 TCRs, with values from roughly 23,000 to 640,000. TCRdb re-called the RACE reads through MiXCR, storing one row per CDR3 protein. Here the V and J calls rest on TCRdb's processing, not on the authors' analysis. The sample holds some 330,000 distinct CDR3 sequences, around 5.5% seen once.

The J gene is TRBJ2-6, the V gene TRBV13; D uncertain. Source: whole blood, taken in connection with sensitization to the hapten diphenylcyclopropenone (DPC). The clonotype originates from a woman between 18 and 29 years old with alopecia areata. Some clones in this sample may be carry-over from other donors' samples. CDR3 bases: TGTGCCAGCAGCTTCATGGGGTCCTCTGGGGCCAACGTCCTGACTTTC. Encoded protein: CASSFMGSSGANVLTF.